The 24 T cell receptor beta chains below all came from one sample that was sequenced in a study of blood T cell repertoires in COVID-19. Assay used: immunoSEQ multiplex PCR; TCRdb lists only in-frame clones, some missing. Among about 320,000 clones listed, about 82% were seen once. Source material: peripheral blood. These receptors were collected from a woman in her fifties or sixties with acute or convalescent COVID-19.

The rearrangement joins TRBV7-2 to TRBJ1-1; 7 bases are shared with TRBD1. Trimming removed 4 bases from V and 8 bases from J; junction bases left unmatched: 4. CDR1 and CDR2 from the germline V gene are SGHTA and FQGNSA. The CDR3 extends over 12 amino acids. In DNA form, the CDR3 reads TGTGCCAGCAGCTACAGGGGTCAAGAAGCTTTCTTT. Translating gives CASSYRGQEAFF.

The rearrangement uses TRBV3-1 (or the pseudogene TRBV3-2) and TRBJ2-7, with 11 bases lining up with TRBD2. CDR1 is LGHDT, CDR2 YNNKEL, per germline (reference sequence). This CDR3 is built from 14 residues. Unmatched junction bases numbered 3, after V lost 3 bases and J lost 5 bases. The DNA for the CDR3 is TGTGCCAGCAGCCACCGTAGCGGGAGGGACGAGCAGTACTTC. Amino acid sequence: CASSHRSGRDEQYF.

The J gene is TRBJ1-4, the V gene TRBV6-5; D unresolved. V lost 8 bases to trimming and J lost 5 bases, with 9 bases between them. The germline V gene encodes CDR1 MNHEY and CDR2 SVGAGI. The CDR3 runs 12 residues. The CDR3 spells CASRGGNEKLFF. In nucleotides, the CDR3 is TGTGCCAGCCGAGGAGGGAATGAAAAACTGTTTTTT.

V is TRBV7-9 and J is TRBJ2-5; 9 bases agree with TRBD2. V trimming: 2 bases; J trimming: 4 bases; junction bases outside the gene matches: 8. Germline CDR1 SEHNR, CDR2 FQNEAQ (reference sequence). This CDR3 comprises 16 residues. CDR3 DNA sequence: TGTGCCAGCAGCTTATTGGCTAGCGGGATTGTAGAGACCCAGTACTTC. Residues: CASSLLASGIVETQYF.

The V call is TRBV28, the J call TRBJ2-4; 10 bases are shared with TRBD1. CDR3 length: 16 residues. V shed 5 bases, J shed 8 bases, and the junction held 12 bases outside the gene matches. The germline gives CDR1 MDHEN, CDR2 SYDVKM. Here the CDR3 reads CASSRLRDRGIDIQYF. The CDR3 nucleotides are TGTGCCAGCAGTCGACTTCGGGACAGGGGTATAGACATTCAGTACTTC.

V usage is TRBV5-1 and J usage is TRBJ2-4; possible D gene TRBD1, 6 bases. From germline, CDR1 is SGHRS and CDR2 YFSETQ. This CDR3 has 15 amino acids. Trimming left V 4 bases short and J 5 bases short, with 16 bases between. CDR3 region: CASSTGPRTENIQYF. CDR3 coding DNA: TGCGCCAGCAGCACTGGCCCCCGGACAGAAAACATTCAGTACTTC.

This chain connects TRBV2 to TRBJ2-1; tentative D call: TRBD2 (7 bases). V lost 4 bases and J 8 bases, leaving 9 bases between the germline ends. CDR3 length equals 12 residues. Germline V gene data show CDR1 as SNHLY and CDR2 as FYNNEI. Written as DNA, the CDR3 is TGTGCCAGCAGTGGGGGGGGCTATGAGCAGTTCTTC. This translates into CASSGGGYEQFF.

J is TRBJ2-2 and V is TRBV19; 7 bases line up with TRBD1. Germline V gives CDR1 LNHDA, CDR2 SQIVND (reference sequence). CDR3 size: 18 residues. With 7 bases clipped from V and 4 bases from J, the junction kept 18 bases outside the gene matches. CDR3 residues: CASTRDSPASPGTGELFF. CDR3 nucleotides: TGTGCCAGTACCAGGGACAGCCCCGCGAGTCCTGGCACCGGGGAGCTGTTTTTT.

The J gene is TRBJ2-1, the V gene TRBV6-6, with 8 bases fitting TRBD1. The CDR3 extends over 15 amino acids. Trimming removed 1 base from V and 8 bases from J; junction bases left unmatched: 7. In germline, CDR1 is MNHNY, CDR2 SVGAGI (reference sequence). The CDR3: CASSYFGTGGDEQFF. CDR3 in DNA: TGTGCCAGCAGTTACTTTGGGACAGGCGGCGATGAGCAGTTCTTC.

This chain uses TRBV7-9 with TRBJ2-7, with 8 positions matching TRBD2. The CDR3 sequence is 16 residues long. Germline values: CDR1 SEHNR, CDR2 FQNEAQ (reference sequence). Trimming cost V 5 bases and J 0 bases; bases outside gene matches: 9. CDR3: CASSPPRGRSSYEQYF. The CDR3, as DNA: TGTGCCAGCAGCCCCCCTCGCGGGAGGAGCTCCTACGAGCAGTACTTC.

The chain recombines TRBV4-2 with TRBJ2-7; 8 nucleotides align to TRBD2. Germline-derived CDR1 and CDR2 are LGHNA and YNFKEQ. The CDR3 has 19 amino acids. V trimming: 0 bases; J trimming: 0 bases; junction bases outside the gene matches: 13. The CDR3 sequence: CASSQDLGLEGSHSYEQYF. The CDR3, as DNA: TGTGCCAGCAGCCAAGATCTGGGACTAGAAGGATCCCACTCCTACGAGCAGTACTTC.

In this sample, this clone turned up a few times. The CDR3, as DNA: TGTGCCAGCAGCGCGGCGGGGGCTGGACAGCCCCAGCATTTT. Protein sequence: CASSAAGAGQPQHF. This chain joins TRBV9 and TRBJ1-5; perhaps TRBD1 as D (6 bases). This CDR3 is 14 amino acids long. V lost 3 bases and J lost 7, with 14 bases in between. Germline CDR1 reads SGDLS; CDR2 reads YYNGEE.

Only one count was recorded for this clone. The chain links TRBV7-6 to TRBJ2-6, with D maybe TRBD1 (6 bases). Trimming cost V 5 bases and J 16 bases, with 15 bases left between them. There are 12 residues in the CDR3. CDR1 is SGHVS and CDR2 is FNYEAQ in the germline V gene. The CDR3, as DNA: TGTGCCAGCAGCATACCCCAGGGGCCTCTGACTTTC. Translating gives CASSIPQGPLTF.

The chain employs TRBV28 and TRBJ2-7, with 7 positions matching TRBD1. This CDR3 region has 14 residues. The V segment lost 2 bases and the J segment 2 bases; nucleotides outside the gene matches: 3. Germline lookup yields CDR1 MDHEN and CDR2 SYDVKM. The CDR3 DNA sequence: TGTGCCAGCAGTTTAGGCGACAGGGCCTACGAGCAGTACTTC. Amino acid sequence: CASSLGDRAYEQYF.

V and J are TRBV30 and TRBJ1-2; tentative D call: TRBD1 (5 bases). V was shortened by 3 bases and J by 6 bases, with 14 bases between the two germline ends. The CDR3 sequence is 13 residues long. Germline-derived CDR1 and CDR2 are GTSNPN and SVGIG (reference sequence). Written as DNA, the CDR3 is TGTGCCTGGAGCGCCCTACCGGGGGATGGCTACACCTTC. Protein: CAWSALPGDGYTF.

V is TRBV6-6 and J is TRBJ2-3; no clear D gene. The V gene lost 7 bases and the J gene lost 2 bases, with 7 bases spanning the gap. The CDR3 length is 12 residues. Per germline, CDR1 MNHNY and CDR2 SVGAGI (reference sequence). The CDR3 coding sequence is TGTGCCAGCAATCTAGACACAGATACGCAGTATTTT. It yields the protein CASNLDTDTQYF.

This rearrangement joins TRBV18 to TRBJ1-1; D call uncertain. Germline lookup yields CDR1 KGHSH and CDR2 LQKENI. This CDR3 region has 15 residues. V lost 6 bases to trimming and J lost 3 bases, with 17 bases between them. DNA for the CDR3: TGTGCCAGCTCCCAAATGACTACCCGGGACACTGAAGCTTTCTTT. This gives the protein CASSQMTTRDTEAFF.

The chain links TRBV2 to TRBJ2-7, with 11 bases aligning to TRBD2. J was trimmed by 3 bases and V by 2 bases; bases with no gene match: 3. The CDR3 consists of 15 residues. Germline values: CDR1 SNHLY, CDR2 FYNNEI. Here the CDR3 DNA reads TGTGCCAGCAGTGAATTACTAGCGGGAGACTACGAGCAGTACTTC. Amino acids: CASSELLAGDYEQYF.

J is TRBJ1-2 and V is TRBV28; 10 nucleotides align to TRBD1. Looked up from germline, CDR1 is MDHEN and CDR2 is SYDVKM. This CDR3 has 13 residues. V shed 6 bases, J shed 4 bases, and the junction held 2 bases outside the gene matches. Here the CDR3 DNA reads TGTGCCAGCAGGTGGACAGGGGGCTATGGCTACACCTTC. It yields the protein CASRWTGGYGYTF.

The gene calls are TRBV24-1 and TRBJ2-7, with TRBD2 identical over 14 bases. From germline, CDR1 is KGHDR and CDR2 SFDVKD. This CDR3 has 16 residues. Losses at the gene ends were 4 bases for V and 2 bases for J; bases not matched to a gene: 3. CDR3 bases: TGTGCCACCAGTGACCCGACTAGCGGGAGGGCCTACGAGCAGTACTTC. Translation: CATSDPTSGRAYEQYF.

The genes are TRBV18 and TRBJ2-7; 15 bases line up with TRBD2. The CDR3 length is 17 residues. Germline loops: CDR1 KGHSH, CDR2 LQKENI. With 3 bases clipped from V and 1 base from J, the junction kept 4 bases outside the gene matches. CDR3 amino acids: CASSPGTSGRNSYEQYF. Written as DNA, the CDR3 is TGTGCCAGCTCACCTGGGACTAGCGGGAGGAATTCCTACGAGCAGTACTTC. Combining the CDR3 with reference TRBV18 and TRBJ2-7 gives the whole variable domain NAGVMQNPRHLVRRRGQEARLRCSPMKGHSHVYWYRQLPEEGLKFMVYLQKENIIDESGMPKERFSAEFPKEGPSILRIQQVVRGDSAAYFCASSPGTSGRNSYEQYFGPGTRLTVT.

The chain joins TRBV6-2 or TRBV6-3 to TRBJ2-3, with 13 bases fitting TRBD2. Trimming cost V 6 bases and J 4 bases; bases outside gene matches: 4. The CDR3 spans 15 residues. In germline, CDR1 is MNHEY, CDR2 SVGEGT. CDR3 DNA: TGTGCCAGCAGCCGGACTAGCGGGAGCTCAGATACGCAGTATTTT. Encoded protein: CASSRTSGSSDTQYF.

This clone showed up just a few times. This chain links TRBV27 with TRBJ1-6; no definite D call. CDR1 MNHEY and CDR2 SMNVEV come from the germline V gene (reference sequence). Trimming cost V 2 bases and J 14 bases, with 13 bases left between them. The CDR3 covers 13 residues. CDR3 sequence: CASSLKPLRALHF. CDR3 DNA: TGTGCCAGCAGTTTAAAACCATTGAGGGCCCTCCACTTT.

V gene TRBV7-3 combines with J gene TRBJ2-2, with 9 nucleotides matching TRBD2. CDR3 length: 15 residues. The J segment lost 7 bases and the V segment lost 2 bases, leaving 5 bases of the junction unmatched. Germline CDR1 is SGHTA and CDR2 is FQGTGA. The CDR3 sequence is CASSLYASGNGELFF. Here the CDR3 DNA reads TGTGCCAGCAGCTTATATGCTAGCGGGAACGGGGAGCTGTTTTTT.